What follows are 30 T cell receptor beta chains derived from one specimen sequenced in a study of cytomegalovirus exposure and HLA in healthy donors. Both 60 Vbeta primers and 13 Jbeta primers went into the PCR. Clones were read by immunoSEQ multiplex PCR, and TCRdb kept only the in-frame ones, dropping some. The sample comprises about 190,000 clones, roughly 77% of which are singletons, and over 4% rests with the top ten. Sequencing was done on a sample of PBMCs. The source of these receptors is a man aged 30 to 45 in good health and CMV-seropositive.

This chain uses TRBV27 with TRBJ2-7; 11 bases are a match to TRBD1. Germline V gene sequence: CDR1 MNHEY, CDR2 SMNVEV (reference sequence). V lost 2 bases and J lost 6; bases outside the gene matches: 3. The CDR3 is made up of 14 amino acids. CDR3 nucleotides: TGTGCCAGCAGTTTAGGACAGGGGGCCCTCGAGCAGTACTTC. Residues: CASSLGQGALEQYF.

The genes are TRBV5-4 and TRBJ2-3; D gene ambiguous. There are 14 residues in the CDR3. In germline, CDR1 is SGHNT, CDR2 YYREEE (reference sequence). Trimming left V 3 bases short and J 2 bases short, with 10 bases between. The CDR3 nucleotides are TGTGCCAGCAGCTCCCCCCTGTACACAGATACGCAGTATTTT. Encoded protein: CASSSPLYTDTQYF.

The CDR3 here is CASTLQGVTEAFF. The CDR3 bases are TGTGCCAGCACCCTACAGGGGGTCACTGAAGCTTTCTTT. This rearrangement joins TRBV5-6 to TRBJ1-1; the match to TRBD1 covers 8 bases. CDR1 is SGHDT and CDR2 is YYEEEE in the germline V gene. V was pared by 6 bases and J by 4 bases, with 5 bases of the junction left unmatched. The CDR3 spans 13 residues.

The chain links TRBV10-3 to TRBJ2-7; D perhaps matches TRBD2 (5 bases). Trimming shortened V by 8 bases and J by 7 bases, and 15 bases separated the two germline ends. The CDR3 totals 12 residues. CDR1 is ENHRY and CDR2 is SYGVKD in the germline V gene. CDR3 nucleotide sequence: TGTGCCATCCGCGGCGGCCCGGGGGAGCAGTACTTC. As protein: CAIRGGPGEQYF.

V and J are TRBV19 and TRBJ1-5; D ambiguous. CDR1 is LNHDA and CDR2 is SQIVND in the germline V gene (reference sequence). CDR3 length: 15 residues. Trimming pared 4 bases from V and 2 bases from J, leaving 12 bases between. The DNA for the CDR3 is TGTGCCAGTAGTACGACCCGTGGAGGCAATCAGCCCCAGCATTTT. Protein sequence: CASSTTRGGNQPQHF.

The V and J genes are TRBV19 and TRBJ1-1, with 7 bases aligning to TRBD1. Per the germline V gene, CDR1 is LNHDA and CDR2 is SQIVND (reference sequence). The CDR3 consists of 16 residues. J lost 1 base, V lost 3 bases, and 8 bases had no gene match. Written as DNA, the CDR3 is TGTGCCAGTAGTATCCTACGTTCAGGGGGGAACACTGAAGCTTTCTTT. As protein: CASSILRSGGNTEAFF.

V and J are TRBV28 and TRBJ2-3; D might be TRBD2 (7 bases). Germline CDR1 is MDHEN and CDR2 is SYDVKM. V was pared by 3 bases and J by 4 bases, with 14 bases between. The CDR3 covers 15 residues. This CDR3 is CASSLAGAGADTQYF. The CDR3 DNA is TGTGCCAGCAGTTTGGCGGGGGCCGGGGCAGATACGCAGTATTTT.

The chain recombines TRBV4-1 with TRBJ2-2; TRBD1 agrees at 8 bases. The CDR3 consists of 16 residues. Germline V gene sequence: CDR1 MGHRA, CDR2 YSYEKL. V lost 0 bases to trimming and J lost 6 bases; unmatched junction nucleotides: 6. The CDR3 loop reads CASSQEADRVPGELFF. Here the CDR3 DNA reads TGCGCCAGCAGCCAAGAAGCGGACAGGGTGCCCGGGGAGCTGTTTTTT.

This clone was recorded only once. The rearrangement links TRBV11-3 to TRBJ2-1; 7 nucleotides line up with TRBD1. The V gene's germline CDR1 is SGHNT and CDR2 YENEEA. This CDR3 is 15 amino acids long. J gave up 1 base and V 1 base, and 1 base lay outside the gene matches. The CDR3 region has the DNA TGTGCCAGCAGCTTAGGCAGGGGGTCCTACAATGAGCAGTTCTTC. It specifies CASSLGRGSYNEQFF.

The genes are TRBV29-1 and TRBJ2-7, with D perhaps matching TRBD2 (7 bases). V lost 1 base and J 0 bases, leaving 16 bases between the germline ends. The CDR3 extends over 16 amino acids. Germline V gene sequence: CDR1 SQVTM, CDR2 ANQGSEA. CDR3 nucleotide sequence: TGCAGCGTTGAAGGGGGGGGCGGGAGCTACTCCTACGAGCAGTACTTC. It yields the protein CSVEGGGGSYSYEQYF.

The rearrangement uses TRBV4-3 and TRBJ2-7; TRBD2 aligns across 7 bases. The CDR3 runs to 16 residues. Trimming removed 2 bases from V and 5 bases from J; junction bases left unmatched: 12. CDR1 LGHNA and CDR2 YSLEER come from the germline V gene. DNA of the CDR3: TGCGCCAGCAGCCAAAAACCTGGGAGGGCTTCTAACGAGCAGTACTTC. Translated, it gives CASSQKPGRASNEQYF.

J is TRBJ2-3 and V is TRBV6-6, with 8 nucleotides matching TRBD2. Trimming cost V 6 bases and J 4 bases; bases outside gene matches: 6. The length of the CDR3 is 14 residues. Germline CDR1 reads MNHNY; CDR2 reads SVGAGI (reference sequence). The CDR3 is CASRRGGHADTQYF. The CDR3 coding sequence is TGTGCCAGCAGACGGGGGGGCCATGCAGATACGCAGTATTTT.

The CDR3 loop reads CASSPLGAGARNEQFF. In DNA, the CDR3 is TGTGCCAGCAGTCCCCTCGGAGCGGGAGCCCGCAATGAGCAGTTCTTC. V and J are TRBV6-7 and TRBJ2-1, with 8 positions matching TRBD2. TRBV6-7 counts as an open reading frame of uncertain function. CDR3 length: 16 residues. V trimming: 5 bases; J trimming: 6 bases; junction bases outside the gene matches: 12.

This chain links TRBV30 with TRBJ2-3, with 8 bases matching TRBD2. The V segment lost 1 base and the J segment 8 bases; nucleotides outside the gene matches: 2. Germline V gene data show CDR1 as GTSNPN and CDR2 as SVGIG (reference sequence). The CDR3 is made up of 12 amino acids. The CDR3 region has the DNA TGTGCCTGGAGTGGGACTAGCACTACGCAGTATTTT. Translating it yields CAWSGTSTTQYF.

The rearrangement uses TRBV6-5 and TRBJ2-5; 8 bases fit TRBD2. Judging by the DNA end, TRBJ2-7 fits better; the J call may be wrong. Germline-derived CDR1 and CDR2 are MNHEY and SVGAGI. CDR3 size: 15 residues. CDR3 amino acids: CASSYSGREDNEQYF. For the CDR3, the DNA is TGTGCCAGCAGTTACTCTGGGCGGGAGGACAACGAGCAGTACTTC.

The chain recombines TRBV6-5 with TRBJ2-6; D perhaps matches TRBD2 (6 bases). The CDR3 is made up of 16 amino acids. V was shortened by 2 bases and J by 1 base, with 9 bases between the two germline ends. Germline V gene sequence: CDR1 MNHEY, CDR2 SVGAGI. CDR3 protein: CASSYLGGSGANVLTF. The CDR3 nucleotides read TGTGCCAGCAGTTACCTCGGGGGTTCTGGGGCCAACGTCCTGACTTTC.

The V gene is TRBV5-6, the J gene TRBJ1-4; D remains ambiguous. The CDR3 covers 14 residues. From germline, CDR1 is SGHDT and CDR2 YYEEEE. V lost 4 bases, J lost 7 bases, and 14 bases lay in between. In DNA form, the CDR3 reads TGTGCCAGCAGCCAAACCGGGAGTCGTGAAAAACTGTTTTTT. Translation gives CASSQTGSREKLFF. Supplemented by reference TRBV5-6 and TRBJ1-4, the full variable domain reads DAGVTQSPTHLIKTRGQQVTLRCSPKSGHDTVSWYQQALGQGPQFIFQYYEEEERQRGNFPDRFSGHQFPNYSSELNVNALLLGDSALYLCASSQTGSREKLFFGSGTQLSVL.

V is TRBV9 and J is TRBJ1-4, with a weak D call TRBD1 (6 bases). Germline CDR1 SGDLS, CDR2 YYNGEE. The CDR3 totals 15 residues. V lost 4 bases, J lost 0 bases, and 10 bases lay in between. CDR3 nucleotide sequence: TGTGCCAGCAGCCCGCAGGGGTCAACTAATGAAAAACTGTTTTTT. Translated: CASSPQGSTNEKLFF.

The CDR3 DNA follows: TGTGCCAGCAGCCCGGGATTCAACAACTACGAGCAGTACTTC. Translation: CASSPGFNNYEQYF. The chain has TRBV5-4 and TRBJ2-7; tentative D call: TRBD2 (5 bases). The V end lost 4 bases, the J end lost 3 bases, and 14 bases lay between the germline ends. Germline V CDR1 and CDR2: SGHNT, YYREEE (reference sequence). The CDR3 contains 14 residues.

The V and J genes are TRBV11-2 and TRBJ1-1; 8 bases map to TRBD1. J lost 1 base, V lost 10 bases, and 5 bases had no gene match. The length of the CDR3 is 13 residues. Germline CDR1 reads SGHAT; CDR2 reads FQNNGV. The DNA of the CDR3 is TGTGCCACCCGCGGGACAGGGAACACTGAAGCTTTCTTT. This sequence encodes CATRGTGNTEAFF.

The gene calls are TRBV28 and TRBJ2-7, with no clear D. Germline CDR1 is MDHEN and CDR2 is SYDVKM. The CDR3 spans 12 residues. Trimming took 1 base from V and 4 from J, leaving 5 bases between them. The CDR3 nucleotides are TGTGCCAGCAGTTTATTAGCTTACGAGCAGTACTTC. Protein sequence: CASSLLAYEQYF. Drawing the rest from reference TRBV28 and TRBJ2-7, the complete variable domain is DVKVTQSSRYLVKRTGEKVFLECVQDMDHENMFWYRQDPGLGLRLIYFSYDVKMKEKGDIPEGYSVSREKKERFSLILESASTNQTSMYLCASSLLAYEQYFGPGTRLTVT.

The rearrangement links TRBV18 to TRBJ1-1, with TRBD1 matching over 7 bases. V shed 6 bases, J shed 4 bases, and the junction held 11 bases outside the gene matches. The CDR3 contains 15 residues. Germline CDR1 and CDR2: KGHSH and LQKENI. CDR3 nucleotide sequence: TGTGCCAGCTCCCTCCCGCTGGGGGACAGCACTGAAGCTTTCTTT. The encoded protein is CASSLPLGDSTEAFF.

The chain links TRBV27 to TRBJ2-7, with TRBD1 matching over 9 bases. CDR1 is MNHEY and CDR2 is SMNVEV in the germline V gene (reference sequence). The V gene end was trimmed by 4 bases and the J gene end by 6 bases; junction bases not matched to a gene: 4. The CDR3 is 13 amino acids. The CDR3: CASSWGQGTEQYF. CDR3 nucleotides: TGTGCCAGCAGTTGGGGACAGGGCACCGAGCAGTACTTC.

A word on this clone: Its ends do not fully match the called genes, so a read error is possible. The CDR3 loop is CSSSLAIEAEGYTF. DNA for the CDR3: TGTTCCAGCAGCTTAGCGATAGAAGCGGAAGGCTACACCTTC. The chain carries TRBV7-9 and TRBJ1-2; no clear D. This CDR3 spans 14 amino acids. Germline V gene lookup returns CDR1 SEHNR and CDR2 FQNEAQ (reference sequence).

This clone was seen a single time. The rearrangement joins TRBV7-2 to TRBJ2-5; perhaps TRBD1 as D (6 bases). V was clipped by 5 bases and J by 1 base, with 8 bases between them. Germline V gives CDR1 SGHTA, CDR2 FQGNSA. This CDR3 has 13 residues. The CDR3 nucleotides are TGTGCCAGCAGCGCAGGGGTCCAAGAGACCCAGTACTTC. Its protein product is CASSAGVQETQYF.

The chain is built from TRBV9 and TRBJ2-2, with 10 positions matching TRBD1. The length of the CDR3 is 16 residues. CDR1 SGDLS and CDR2 YYNGEE come from the germline V gene. V trimming: 3 bases; J trimming: 2 bases; junction bases outside the gene matches: 4. CDR3 loop: CASSGQGAQNTGELFF. The CDR3 region has the DNA TGTGCCAGCAGCGGACAGGGGGCGCAAAACACCGGGGAGCTGTTTTTT.

This clone was recorded a few times. The V and J genes are TRBV7-2 and TRBJ2-7, with unresolved D. Germline assignment: CDR1 SGHTA and CDR2 FQGNSA. This CDR3 has 14 amino acids. Trimming pared 7 bases from V and 0 bases from J, leaving 13 bases between. The CDR3 is CASTPQRDSYEQYF. The CDR3 nucleotides read TGTGCCAGCACCCCCCAGCGAGACTCCTACGAGCAGTACTTC.

The chain joins TRBV6-6 to TRBJ1-1; D unresolved. Trimming took off 5 bases at V and 1 base at J, with 8 bases between the two ends. Germline CDR1 is MNHNY and CDR2 is SVGAGI (reference sequence). This CDR3 comprises 13 residues. CDR3 residues: CASSRSGNTEAFF. The CDR3 region has the DNA TGTGCCAGCAGTCGGTCCGGGAACACTGAAGCTTTCTTT.

V and J are TRBV5-6 and TRBJ1-3; D is ambiguous. The CDR3 is 16 amino acids. Germline CDR1 reads SGHDT; CDR2 reads YYEEEE. V dropped 2 bases and J dropped 0 bases, with 12 bases sitting between them. The CDR3 DNA reads as TGTGCCAGCAGCTTTAGGTCGGGAAGCTCTGGAAACACCATATATTTT. Protein product: CASSFRSGSSGNTIYF.

The chain combines TRBV19 with TRBJ2-2; the match to TRBD1 covers 7 bases. Germline-derived CDR1 and CDR2 are LNHDA and SQIVND (reference sequence). This CDR3 contains 16 residues. The trim removed 1 base at V and 2 bases at J, leaving 4 bases unmatched. The CDR3 loop is CASSIATGSNTGELFF. In nucleotides, the CDR3 is TGTGCCAGTAGTATAGCGACAGGGTCCAACACCGGGGAGCTGTTTTTT.